This T cell receptor beta chain was retrieved from a study of tumor and adjacent non-tumor tissue in lung cancer. For the study at large: Some 4.1 million productive TCRbeta reads were obtained per sample on average.

TCRbeta libraries were built with three rounds of nested PCR, modified from ARM-PCR. TCRdb independently ran MiXCR on the multiplex PCR reads; one entry per CDR3 protein. The sample lists some 99,000 distinct CDR3 sequences, roughly 80% seen once, with about 40% in the top ten. To note about this clonotype: The CDR3 carries no conserved terminal phenylalanine or tryptophan, so it likely arises from a read error.

The CDR3 is 13 residues long. The V end lost 11 bases, the J end lost 2 bases, and 15 bases lay between the germline ends. In germline, CDR1 is SGHAT, CDR2 FQDESV (reference sequence). RNA was extracted from bulk tissue without any cell sorting. The chain couples TRBV11-1 to TRBJ1-1; a weak D match, TRBD1 (5 bases). The sequence derives from a woman in her sixties or seventies with non-small cell lung cancer. Material: lung tumor tissue. CDR3 in amino acids: CAGSRDRNTEAFS. The CDR3 DNA reads TGTGCCGGTAGCCGGGACCGCAACACTGAAGCTTTCTCT.